The clone carrying this T cell receptor beta chain was found a few times. As yet, its antigen is unknown. The sample is drawn from a study of CD8+ T cells in alopecia areata. Looking at the study overall: The drug, oral tofacitinib, was given to treated patients at 5 to 10 mg twice daily. Study-level results: Across lesional scalp, and particularly alopecia totalis/universalis, clonality surpassed that of normal scalp.

TCR sequencing used cDNA made by reverse transcription of extracted RNA. Only in-frame clones appear in the TCRdb table, and some are missing; sequencing was by immunoSEQ multiplex PCR. The sample has 200,000 to 250,000 clones; about 53% are singletons. CDR3 length: 12 amino acids. V shed 4 bases and J shed 13 bases, with 16 bases lying between them. CDR1 is SGHVS and CDR2 is FQNEAQ in the germline V gene. The genes are TRBV7-8 and TRBJ1-2; tentative D call: TRBD1 (5 bases). Specimen: CD4+ T cells sorted from blood, collected at week 0. This receptor was identified in a human donor with alopecia areata. CDR3 in amino acids: CASSSGSDTVTF. As DNA, the CDR3 is TGTGCCAGCAGCTCCGGATCGGACACTGTCACCTTC.